The 32 T cell receptor beta chains in this list originate from one sample, sequenced in a study of beta chain features in type 1 diabetes. The sequenced template was cDNA made from the entire isolated RNA. Sequenced by immunoSEQ multiplex PCR; TCRdb stores in-frame clones only, minus some. The sample includes about 350,000 clones, 15% to 20% seen only once; the top ten take around 0.04%. Input material: naive CD4+ T cells from blood. The receptors derive from a woman aged 18-29 years in good health.

V is TRBV5-4 and J is TRBJ2-7; TRBD1 matches at 7 bases. CDR3 length equals 15 residues. Trimming cost V 0 bases and J 4 bases; bases outside gene matches: 7. CDR1 is SGHNT and CDR2 is YYREEE in the germline V gene (reference sequence). CDR3 nucleotides: TGTGCCAGCAGCTTGGGTGGACAGGCGATTTACGAGCAGTACTTC. Its protein product is CASSLGGQAIYEQYF.

DNA for the CDR3: TGTGCCAGCAGCTTAGAACTGTCTCAAGAGACCCAGTACTTC. Amino acid sequence: CASSLELSQETQYF. This chain uses TRBV7-9 with TRBJ2-5; no clear D gene. CDR3 length: 14 residues. V was trimmed by 1 base and J by 2 bases, leaving 8 bases between them. CDR1 is SEHNR and CDR2 is FQNEAQ in the germline V gene (reference sequence). Full variable domain (rest looked up from reference TRBV7-9 and TRBJ2-5): DTGVSQNPRHKITKRGQNVTFRCDPISEHNRLYWYRQTLGQGPEFLTYFQNEAQLEKSRLLSDRFSAERPKGSFSTLEIQRTEQGDSAMYLCASSLELSQETQYFGPGTRLLVL.

In its sample, this clone was seen a few times. The chain is built from TRBV5-4 and TRBJ1-5; D uncertain. Germline CDR1 and CDR2: SGHNT and YYREEE (reference sequence). CDR3 length: 15 amino acids. With 4 bases removed from V and 3 bases from J, the gap between germline ends came to 14 bases. In DNA form, the CDR3 reads TGTGCCAGCAGCCTGGCGGGGTCCATCAATCAGCCCCAGCATTTT. This translates into CASSLAGSINQPQHF.

V is TRBV5-1 and J is TRBJ2-5; 7 nucleotides agree with TRBD2. This CDR3 spans 14 amino acids. V gave up 0 bases and J gave up 4 bases; unmatched junction bases: 3. Germline loops: CDR1 SGHRS, CDR2 YFSETQ. In nucleotides, the CDR3 is TGCGCCAGCAGCTTGGGGGAGGGTACAGAGACCCAGTACTTC. It yields the protein CASSLGEGTETQYF.

This chain joins TRBV5-1 and TRBJ2-3; 13 bases line up with TRBD2. Germline assignment: CDR1 SGHRS and CDR2 YFSETQ. The CDR3 runs 15 residues. The ends lost 3 bases at V and 3 bases at J; junction bases unmatched: 1. The CDR3 DNA is TGCGCCAGCAGCTGGGGACTAGCGGGAACAGATACGCAGTATTTT. Translation: CASSWGLAGTDTQYF.

This clone was recorded a few times. The rearrangement uses TRBV7-9 and TRBJ2-3, with TRBD1 identical over 11 bases. The germline gives CDR1 SEHNR, CDR2 FQNEAQ (reference sequence). Trimming cost V 5 bases and J 3 bases; bases outside gene matches: 4. The CDR3 consists of 15 residues. CDR3 sequence: CASSPGQGVTDTQYF. Here the CDR3 DNA reads TGTGCCAGCAGCCCGGGACAGGGGGTAACAGATACGCAGTATTTT.

This clone was counted only a few times. J is TRBJ2-6 and V is TRBV30; D perhaps matches TRBD2 (6 bases). Germline V lookup: CDR1 GTSNPN, CDR2 SVGIG (reference sequence). The germline V and J ends were trimmed by 7 bases and 0 bases, with 10 bases remaining between them. This CDR3 comprises 14 residues. The CDR3 DNA sequence: TGTGCCTACTCCGGGGGCTCTGGGGCCAACGTCCTGACTTTC. Protein product: CAYSGGSGANVLTF.

The table lists this clone with a few counts. J is TRBJ2-1 and V is TRBV9; no definite D call. CDR3 length: 13 residues. Looked up from germline, CDR1 is SGDLS and CDR2 is YYNGEE. Trimming took off 0 bases at V and 7 bases at J, with 8 bases between the two ends. CDR3 loop: CASSVARQNEQFF. CDR3 coding DNA: TGTGCCAGCAGCGTAGCCAGGCAGAATGAGCAGTTCTTC. The full variable domain, with the rest looked up from reference TRBV9 and TRBJ2-1, is DSGVTQTPKHLITATGQRVTLRCSPRSGDLSVYWYQQSLDQGLQFLIQYYNGEERAKGNILERFSAQQFPDLHSELNLSSLELGDSALYFCASSVARQNEQFFGPGTRLTVL.

This chain connects TRBV11-1 to TRBJ2-4; maybe TRBD2 (6 bases). The V end was cut by 0 bases, the J end by 3 bases, with 15 bases between. Germline-derived CDR1 and CDR2 are SGHAT and FQDESV (reference sequence). CDR3 length: 17 residues. The CDR3 is CASSLAEGLLGKNIQYF. In nucleotides, the CDR3 is TGTGCCAGCAGCTTAGCGGAGGGGCTACTAGGCAAAAACATTCAGTACTTC.

V is TRBV29-1 and J is TRBJ1-1, with D uncertain. V was cut by 3 bases and J by 5 bases, with 16 bases left in between. Germline V gives CDR1 SQVTM, CDR2 ANQGSEA. The CDR3 is made up of 14 amino acids. The CDR3 nucleotides are TGCAGCGTTGACTCGGGAGGGCACGGGACTGAAGCTTTCTTT. It is translated as CSVDSGGHGTEAFF.

In its sample, this clone was seen a few times. The V call is TRBV30, the J call TRBJ1-6; D remains ambiguous. The germline V gene has CDR1 GTSNPN and CDR2 SVGIG (reference sequence). This CDR3 spans 13 amino acids. Between the trimmed V and J ends, which lost 3 bases and 5 bases, there was a span of 8 bases. The CDR3 sequence is CAWSRRDNSPLHF. The CDR3 DNA reads TGTGCCTGGAGCAGGAGGGATAATTCACCCCTCCACTTT.

CDR3 bases: TGTGCCAGCAGAGGACCGACGGGGACGCAGTATTTT. Translating it yields CASRGPTGTQYF. The V call is TRBV6-5, the J call TRBJ2-3, with D possibly being TRBD2 (5 bases). The CDR3 loop spans 12 amino acids. Between the trimmed V and J ends, which lost 6 bases and 9 bases, there was a span of 13 bases. CDR1 is MNHEY, CDR2 SVGAGI, per germline.

This clone was counted only a few times. The rearrangement joins TRBV5-1 to TRBJ2-1; the match to TRBD2 covers 11 bases. The CDR3 is made up of 16 amino acids. V gave up 3 bases and J gave up 0 bases; unmatched junction bases: 2. Germline-derived CDR1 and CDR2 are SGHRS and YFSETQ. The CDR3 nucleotides read TGCGCCAGCAGCTCGACTAGCGGGGTCTCCTACAATGAGCAGTTCTTC. Translating it yields CASSSTSGVSYNEQFF.

This clone has just a few counts. The chain links TRBV4-1 to TRBJ2-7, with D perhaps matching TRBD1 (5 bases). Germline V gene lookup returns CDR1 MGHRA and CDR2 YSYEKL. V was clipped by 0 bases and J by 3 bases, with 12 bases between them. The CDR3 has 15 residues. For the CDR3, the DNA is TGCGCCAGCAGCCAAGATAGACGCAGGGACTACGAGCAGTACTTC. Its translation: CASSQDRRRDYEQYF.

The chain uses TRBV6-5 and TRBJ2-5; TRBD2 agrees at 8 bases. CDR3 length equals 15 residues. V lost 7 bases, J lost 4 bases, and 11 bases stayed unmatched. Germline CDR1 reads MNHEY; CDR2 reads SVGAGI. The DNA of the CDR3 is TGTGCCAGCAAGGAAGTCGGGGGGGCCTCAGAGACCCAGTACTTC. This translates into CASKEVGGASETQYF.

This clone is a singleton in its sample. CDR3 amino acids: CSARETQYF. The DNA of the CDR3 is TGCAGTGCGAGGGAGACCCAGTACTTC. The chain uses TRBV20-1 and TRBJ2-5; D uncertain. CDR3 length: 9 residues. V was pared by 6 bases and J by 5 bases, with 4 bases between. Looked up from germline, CDR1 is DFQATT and CDR2 is SNEGSKA (reference sequence).

J is TRBJ2-2 and V is TRBV18; no clear D. Trimming stripped 3 bases from V and 4 bases from J, with 9 bases between. CDR3 length equals 14 residues. CDR1 and CDR2 (germline): KGHSH, LQKENI. CDR3 loop: CASSPDISTGELFF. The CDR3 DNA is TGTGCCAGCTCACCCGACATCTCCACCGGGGAGCTGTTTTTT.

CDR3 protein: CAWSLSGGSLTGELFF. CDR3 sequence (DNA): TGTGCCTGGAGTCTATCGGGCGGGAGTTTAACCGGGGAGCTGTTTTTT. This chain connects TRBV30 to TRBJ2-2, with TRBD2 matching 7 bases. CDR1 and CDR2 (germline): GTSNPN, SVGIG (reference sequence). Losses at the gene ends were 2 bases for V and 5 bases for J; bases not matched to a gene: 11. The CDR3 runs to 16 residues.

The V and J genes are TRBV4-1 and TRBJ2-2; D is unresolved. The V gene lost 2 bases and the J gene lost 5 bases, with 9 bases spanning the gap. The CDR3 is 14 residues long. Germline CDR1 reads MGHRA; CDR2 reads YSYEKL. This CDR3 is CASSQRSETGELFF. CDR3 bases: TGCGCCAGCAGCCAAAGAAGCGAGACCGGGGAGCTGTTTTTT.

This clone was counted only a few times. The rearrangement links TRBV4-1 to TRBJ2-1; 7 bases line up with TRBD1. V was pared by 2 bases and J by 0 bases, with 10 bases of the junction left unmatched. Germline CDR1 and CDR2: MGHRA and YSYEKL. This CDR3 contains 18 residues. DNA for the CDR3: TGCGCCAGCAGCCAACCTAATAGGGGGCTCAGCTCCTACAATGAGCAGTTCTTC. Translation: CASSQPNRGLSSYNEQFF.

This clone was seen a few times. The chain combines TRBV30 with TRBJ1-4, with D hard to call. Trimming left V 1 base short and J 0 bases short, with 3 bases between. The CDR3 has 13 residues. In germline, CDR1 is GTSNPN, CDR2 SVGIG (reference sequence). Written as DNA, the CDR3 is TGTGCCTGGAGTGCGGCAACTAATGAAAAACTGTTTTTT. It codes for CAWSAATNEKLFF.

In this sample, this clone turned up a few times. The chain employs TRBV5-1 and TRBJ1-2; D is perhaps TRBD1 (6 bases). The CDR3 consists of 14 residues. The germline V and J ends were trimmed by 0 bases and 2 bases, with 8 bases remaining between them. Germline CDR1 SGHRS, CDR2 YFSETQ. CDR3 loop: CASSLGDTNYGYTF. CDR3 nucleotides: TGCGCCAGCAGCTTGGGGGACACCAACTATGGCTACACCTTC.

The chain is built from TRBV4-1 and TRBJ2-3, with D possibly matching TRBD1 (5 bases). The germline V gene has CDR1 MGHRA and CDR2 YSYEKL. CDR3 length: 16 residues. The ends were cut back, 2 bases at V and 9 bases at J, with 21 bases in the middle. The CDR3 coding sequence is TGCGCCAGCAGCCAACCCGGAAGAAGGGGCTTTAGGACGCAGTATTTT. Residues: CASSQPGRRGFRTQYF.

This rearrangement joins TRBV5-1 to TRBJ1-1; 10 bases align to TRBD1. Germline trimming cut 5 bases from V and 1 base from J; bases unmatched to any gene: 5. This CDR3 spans 15 amino acids. Germline lookup yields CDR1 SGHRS and CDR2 YFSETQ. In nucleotides, the CDR3 is TGCGCCAGCAGTTCGGGACAGGGGACGAACACTGAAGCTTTCTTT. This translates into CASSSGQGTNTEAFF.

V gene TRBV2 combines with J gene TRBJ2-3, with D possibly TRBD2 on 7 matching bases. CDR3 length: 15 residues. Germline V gene data show CDR1 as SNHLY and CDR2 as FYNNEI. Trimming took off 3 bases at V and 5 bases at J, with 15 bases between the two ends. CDR3 DNA: TGTGCCAGCAGTGAGAGGAGGGGGGGACAAGATACGCAGTATTTT. Encoded protein: CASSERRGGQDTQYF.

This clone was counted a few times. The gene calls are TRBV12-5 and TRBJ2-1; 9 bases are shared with TRBD2. This CDR3 spans 15 amino acids. The germline V gene encodes CDR1 LGHNT and CDR2 FRNRAP. After removal of 6 bases from V and 7 bases from J, the junction contained 10 bases not matched to a gene. DNA of the CDR3: TGTGCTAGTGGCTCGATCGCGGGAGGGAAGAATGAGCAGTTCTTC. Protein product: CASGSIAGGKNEQFF.

The V gene is TRBV5-1, the J gene TRBJ2-1, with TRBD1 matching over 8 bases. CDR3 length: 14 amino acids. The germline gives CDR1 SGHRS, CDR2 YFSETQ. V was clipped by 6 bases and J by 6 bases; unmatched bases: 8. As DNA, the CDR3 is TGCGCCAGCACCCTAGGGACAGGAAGCAATGAGCAGTTCTTC. Protein sequence: CASTLGTGSNEQFF. The variable domain in full, completed from reference TRBV5-1 and TRBJ2-1, reads KAGVTQTPRYLIKTRGQQVTLSCSPISGHRSVSWYQQTPGQGLQFLFEYFSETQRNKGNFPGRFSGRQFSNSRSEMNVSTLELGDSALYLCASTLGTGSNEQFFGPGTRLTVL.

V is TRBV30 and J is TRBJ1-1, with a tentative D call TRBD1 (5 bases). Trimming took 5 bases from V and 5 from J, leaving 15 bases between them. The CDR3 is made up of 13 amino acids. CDR1 GTSNPN and CDR2 SVGIG come from the germline V gene (reference sequence). CDR3 in DNA: TGTGCCTGGGCGACAGCCGATAGGACTGAAGCTTTCTTT. As protein: CAWATADRTEAFF.

This chain uses TRBV18 with TRBJ2-3; D not resolved. Germline V gives CDR1 KGHSH, CDR2 LQKENI. V lost 0 bases and J lost 2, with 9 bases in between. This CDR3 comprises 15 residues. CDR3 in amino acids: CASSPPNSLTDTQYF. The DNA of the CDR3 is TGTGCCAGCTCACCACCGAACTCACTCACAGATACGCAGTATTTT.

This clone occurred a few times. Other DNA sequences in this sample translate to the same CDR3. V gene TRBV5-1 combines with J gene TRBJ2-5, with D possibly matching TRBD1 (5 bases). Trimming took off 0 bases at V and 1 base at J, with 10 bases between the two ends. The length of the CDR3 is 15 residues. Germline CDR1 SGHRS, CDR2 YFSETQ. The CDR3, as DNA: TGCGCCAGCAGCTTGGCTGGGGCCGTCCAAGAGACCCAGTACTTC. Protein product: CASSLAGAVQETQYF.

J is TRBJ2-5 and V is TRBV7-8; possible D gene TRBD1, 5 bases. Germline V gene data show CDR1 as SGHVS and CDR2 as FQNEAQ. This CDR3 comprises 13 residues. Trimming took off 1 base at V and 5 bases at J, with 8 bases between the two ends. The CDR3 reads CASSLGGRETQYF. In nucleotides, the CDR3 is TGTGCCAGCAGCTTAGGGGGCCGGGAGACCCAGTACTTC.

The chain combines TRBV2 with TRBJ2-3, with TRBD2 identical over 9 bases. The CDR3 runs to 14 residues. CDR1 is SNHLY, CDR2 FYNNEI, per germline. After removal of 3 bases from V and 9 bases from J, the junction contained 7 bases not matched to a gene. The CDR3 coding sequence is TGTGCCAGCAGTGAGGGGACTAGCCGGGGAACGCAGTATTTT. This gives the protein CASSEGTSRGTQYF.